The 20 T cell receptor beta chains below all came from one sample that was sequenced in a study of beta chain features in type 1 diabetes. Expressed TCRB transcripts were sequenced, since all the RNA that had been isolated was reverse transcribed. TCRdb's copy holds only in-frame clones and misses some; the assay was immunoSEQ multiplex PCR. The sample consists of more than 350,000 clones, around 10% of them appearing once. Specimen: naive CD4+ T cells from blood. All receptors derive from a woman younger than 35 in good health.

The sample holds a few counts of this clone. The chain has TRBV6-5 and TRBJ2-7; the D is unclear. The germline V and J ends were trimmed by 6 bases and 3 bases, with 6 bases remaining between them. Germline loops: CDR1 MNHEY, CDR2 SVGAGI. CDR3 length equals 11 residues. The CDR3 nucleotides are TGTGCCAGCAGGAACAGCTACGAGCAGTACTTC. This translates into CASRNSYEQYF.

This rearrangement joins TRBV7-9 to TRBJ2-3, with no clear D. The germline V gene has CDR1 SEHNR and CDR2 FQNEAQ (reference sequence). The CDR3 consists of 16 residues. Trimming cost V 3 bases and J 4 bases, with 17 bases left between them. CDR3: CASSFSTSKRADTQYF. The CDR3 nucleotides are TGTGCCAGCAGCTTTTCGACTTCTAAGAGAGCAGATACGCAGTATTTT.

The V gene is TRBV5-4, the J gene TRBJ2-5; D is possibly TRBD1 (6 bases). The germline CDR1 and CDR2 sequences are SGHNT and YYREEE (reference sequence). The CDR3 loop spans 13 amino acids. Trimming pared 4 bases from V and 2 bases from J, leaving 9 bases between. The CDR3 DNA is TGTGCCAGCAGCACAGACAGGCAAGAGACCCAGTACTTC. As protein: CASSTDRQETQYF.

This clone was counted between two and nine times. The chain joins TRBV7-2 to TRBJ2-5, with 11 bases that match TRBD2. From germline, CDR1 is SGHTA and CDR2 FQGNSA. Trimming cost V 4 bases and J 5 bases; bases outside gene matches: 6. This CDR3 contains 15 residues. CDR3 loop: CASSSPSSGGETQYF. In nucleotides, the CDR3 is TGTGCCAGCAGCTCCCCATCTAGCGGGGGGGAGACCCAGTACTTC.

This clone was found a few times. This chain joins TRBV27 and TRBJ2-7, with TRBD2 identical over 11 bases. This CDR3 region has 15 residues. The V segment lost 5 bases and the J segment 6 bases; nucleotides outside the gene matches: 9. Germline assignment: CDR1 MNHEY and CDR2 SMNVEV (reference sequence). The CDR3 coding sequence is TGTGCCAGCAGTCCCCAACTAGCGGGAGTGGGCGAGCAGTACTTC. Amino acid sequence: CASSPQLAGVGEQYF.

The V and J genes are TRBV4-1 and TRBJ2-6, with a weak D call TRBD2 (5 bases). The length of the CDR3 is 15 residues. Trimming took off 1 base at V and 9 bases at J, with 13 bases between the two ends. The germline gives CDR1 MGHRA, CDR2 YSYEKL. The CDR3 bases are TGCGCCAGCAGCCAAGTGGGGTCGGGATTCAACGTCCTGACTTTC. The encoded protein is CASSQVGSGFNVLTF.

The rearrangement links TRBV11-2 to TRBJ2-3; TRBD2 matches at 12 bases. V lost 2 bases, J lost 0 bases, and 6 bases stayed unmatched. Germline V gene lookup returns CDR1 SGHAT and CDR2 FQNNGV. The CDR3 is 18 residues long. The CDR3 region has the DNA TGTGCCAGCAGCTTAAGACGCCTAGCGGGGGGGAGCACAGATACGCAGTATTTT. Translating it yields CASSLRRLAGGSTDTQYF.

In its sample, this clone was seen a few times. The CDR3 nucleotides read TGTGCCAGCAGCTTAGGACACGGTGATGAGCAGTTCTTC. Translated: CASSLGHGDEQFF. The chain employs TRBV7-2 and TRBJ2-1; D is ambiguous. CDR3 length: 13 residues. The V end was cut by 1 base, the J end by 8 bases, with 9 bases between. Germline values: CDR1 SGHTA, CDR2 FQGNSA. Full variable domain (outside the CDR3, taken from reference TRBV7-2 and TRBJ2-1): GAGVSQSPSNKVTEKGKDVELRCDPISGHTALYWYRQSLGQGLEFLIYFQGNSAPDKSGLPSDRFSAERTGGSVSTLTIQRTQQEDSAVYLCASSLGHGDEQFFGPGTRLTVL.

The chain has TRBV14 and TRBJ2-1; D may be TRBD1 or TRBD2 (5 bases each). V lost 3 bases to trimming and J lost 1 base, with 19 bases between them. The CDR3 covers 18 residues. Germline V gene lookup returns CDR1 SGHDN and CDR2 FVKESK. CDR3 loop: CASSHLGTEGGSYNEQFF. The CDR3 bases are TGTGCCAGCAGCCATTTAGGGACCGAAGGTGGGTCCTACAATGAGCAGTTCTTC.

Concerning this clone: The same CDR3 also results from other DNA sequences found in this sample. The chain recombines TRBV15 with TRBJ2-4; the match to TRBD1 covers 8 bases. Germline V gene lookup returns CDR1 LNHNV and CDR2 YYDKDF (reference sequence). The trim removed 2 bases at V and 6 bases at J, leaving 12 bases unmatched. This CDR3 contains 17 residues. The CDR3 spells CATSRPQGAARGNIQYF. The CDR3 bases are TGTGCCACCAGCAGACCCCAGGGGGCCGCCAGGGGAAACATTCAGTACTTC.

This chain connects TRBV11-1 to TRBJ2-7; D remains ambiguous. The CDR3 covers 14 residues. V lost 2 bases and J lost 6, with 14 bases in between. The germline V gene has CDR1 SGHAT and CDR2 FQDESV (reference sequence). The CDR3 DNA reads TGTGCCAGCAGCTTACAGGAGTCCCTAAGCGAGCAGTACTTC. Protein: CASSLQESLSEQYF.

J is TRBJ2-3 and V is TRBV5-4; D might be TRBD2 (5 bases). The CDR3 has 15 amino acids. Germline V gene data show CDR1 as SGHNT and CDR2 as YYREEE (reference sequence). Trimming pared 0 bases from V and 8 bases from J, leaving 16 bases between. The CDR3 DNA sequence: TGTGCCAGCAGCTTGGGACTCCCGCCCCGGGGTACGCAGTATTTT. Amino acid sequence: CASSLGLPPRGTQYF.

The chain has TRBV5-1 and TRBJ1-1; D perhaps matches TRBD1 (5 bases). The germline V and J ends were trimmed by 2 bases and 5 bases, with 19 bases remaining between them. From germline, CDR1 is SGHRS and CDR2 YFSETQ. The CDR3 runs to 16 residues. CDR3 bases: TGCGCCAGCAGCTTAACTACGGGGCACACGGGAACTGAAGCTTTCTTT. Its translation is CASSLTTGHTGTEAFF.

This chain joins TRBV7-2 and TRBJ2-7; D unresolved. This CDR3 contains 12 residues. Germline lookup yields CDR1 SGHTA and CDR2 FQGNSA. The V and J ends lost 3 bases and 12 bases respectively, with 15 bases between them. CDR3 in DNA: TGTGCCAGCAGCTTTTTAAACCGGGCACCGTACTTC. This gives the protein CASSFLNRAPYF.

This clone turned up a few times. This same CDR3 is encoded by further DNA sequences in the sample. The chain joins TRBV29-1 to TRBJ2-5; 9 positions match TRBD1. With V trimmed by 3 bases and J by 5 bases, 4 bases remained unmatched. The CDR3 has 13 residues. Per the germline V gene, CDR1 is SQVTM and CDR2 is ANQGSEA. CDR3 nucleotide sequence: TGCAGCGTTGAGACAGGGGGGCGGGAGACCCAGTACTTC. Protein product: CSVETGGRETQYF. Together with reference TRBV29-1 and TRBJ2-5, the CDR3 gives the full variable domain: SAVISQKPSRDICQRGTSLTIQCQVDSQVTMMFWYRQQPGQSLTLIATANQGSEATYESGFVIDKFPISRPNLTFSTLTVSNMSPEDSSIYLCSVETGGRETQYFGPGTRLLVL.

The V and J genes are TRBV29-1 and TRBJ1-1, with D unresolved. The CDR3 extends over 13 amino acids. With 8 bases removed from V and 1 base from J, the gap between germline ends came to 14 bases. Per germline, CDR1 SQVTM and CDR2 ANQGSEA. The chain's CDR3 is CSTLTTPNTEAFF. For the CDR3, the DNA is TGCAGCACACTGACAACCCCGAACACTGAAGCTTTCTTT.

The V call is TRBV29-1, the J call TRBJ1-5; a possible D gene is TRBD1 (6 bases). Germline values: CDR1 SQVTM, CDR2 ANQGSEA. V lost 1 base to trimming and J lost 6 bases, with 10 bases between them. The CDR3 is made up of 13 amino acids. Written as DNA, the CDR3 is TGCAGCGTTGAAGCAGGGGTGGGTCAGCCCCAGCATTTT. Translation gives CSVEAGVGQPQHF.

The rearrangement links TRBV29-1 to TRBJ2-1; no clear D. Germline V gene lookup returns CDR1 SQVTM and CDR2 ANQGSEA. V lost 5 bases, J lost 6 bases, and 11 bases lay in between. The length of the CDR3 is 12 residues. The CDR3 nucleotides read TGCAGCGTTCTCAATCAGTTCAATGAGCAGTTCTTC. As protein: CSVLNQFNEQFF.

This clone was recorded a few times. The CDR3, as DNA: TGCGCCAGCAGCTTGGTTGCGGGAGCACGAAATGAGCAGTTCTTC. Translation: CASSLVAGARNEQFF. The chain couples TRBV5-1 to TRBJ2-1, with 7 bases matching TRBD2. This CDR3 has 15 residues. J was trimmed by 7 bases and V by 0 bases; bases with no gene match: 7. Germline values: CDR1 SGHRS, CDR2 YFSETQ.

The sample holds a few counts of this clone. The chain employs TRBV5-4 and TRBJ2-5; tentative D call: TRBD2 (5 bases). Germline V gene sequence: CDR1 SGHNT, CDR2 YYREEE (reference sequence). The V and J ends lost 0 bases and 1 base respectively, with 7 bases between them. CDR3 length: 14 amino acids. This chain's CDR3 is CASSLERTQETQYF. The CDR3 DNA sequence: TGTGCCAGCAGCTTGGAGCGGACCCAAGAGACCCAGTACTTC.